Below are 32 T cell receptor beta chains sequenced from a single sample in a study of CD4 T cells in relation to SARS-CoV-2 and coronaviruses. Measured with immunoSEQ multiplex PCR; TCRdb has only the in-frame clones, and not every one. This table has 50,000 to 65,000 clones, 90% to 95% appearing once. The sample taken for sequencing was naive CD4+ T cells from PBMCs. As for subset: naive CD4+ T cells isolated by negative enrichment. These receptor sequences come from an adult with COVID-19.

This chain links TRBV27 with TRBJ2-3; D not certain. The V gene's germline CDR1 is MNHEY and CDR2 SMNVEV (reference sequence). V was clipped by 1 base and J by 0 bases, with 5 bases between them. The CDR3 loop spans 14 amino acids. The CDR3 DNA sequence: TGTGCCAGCAGTTTATGGGCTAGCACAGATACGCAGTATTTT. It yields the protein CASSLWASTDTQYF.

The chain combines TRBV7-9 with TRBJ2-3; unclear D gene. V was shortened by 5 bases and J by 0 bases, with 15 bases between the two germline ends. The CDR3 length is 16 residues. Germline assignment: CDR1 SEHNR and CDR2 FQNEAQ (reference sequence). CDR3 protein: CASSPWVSESTDTQYF. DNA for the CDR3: TGTGCCAGCAGCCCCTGGGTGAGCGAAAGCACAGATACGCAGTATTTT.

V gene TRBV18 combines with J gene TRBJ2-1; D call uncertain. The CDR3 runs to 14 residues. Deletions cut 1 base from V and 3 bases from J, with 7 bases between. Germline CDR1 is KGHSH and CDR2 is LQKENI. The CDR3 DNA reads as TGTGCCAGCTCACCACAAAAAGGCTACAATGAGCAGTTCTTC. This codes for CASSPQKGYNEQFF.

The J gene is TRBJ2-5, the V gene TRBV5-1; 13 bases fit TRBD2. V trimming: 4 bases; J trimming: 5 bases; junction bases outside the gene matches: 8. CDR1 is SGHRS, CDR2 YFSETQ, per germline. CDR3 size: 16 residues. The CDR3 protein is CASSRGLAGFKETQYF. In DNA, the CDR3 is TGCGCCAGCAGCCGGGGACTAGCGGGATTTAAGGAGACCCAGTACTTC.

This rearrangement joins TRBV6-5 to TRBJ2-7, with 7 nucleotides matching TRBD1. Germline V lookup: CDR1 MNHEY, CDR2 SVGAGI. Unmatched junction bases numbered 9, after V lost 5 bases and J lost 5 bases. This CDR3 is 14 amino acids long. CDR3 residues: CASSRGQVSNEQYF. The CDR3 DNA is TGTGCCAGCAGTCGAGGACAGGTTTCCAACGAGCAGTACTTC.

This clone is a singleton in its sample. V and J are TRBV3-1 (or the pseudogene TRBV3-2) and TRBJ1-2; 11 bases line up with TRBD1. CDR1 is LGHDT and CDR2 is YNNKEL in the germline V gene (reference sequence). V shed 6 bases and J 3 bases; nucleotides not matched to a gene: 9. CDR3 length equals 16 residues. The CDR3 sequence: CASRGVPGQGDYGYTF. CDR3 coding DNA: TGTGCCAGCAGAGGAGTACCGGGACAGGGGGACTATGGCTACACCTTC.

The CDR3 sequence: CASSPRGNYNEQFF. CDR3 DNA sequence: TGTGCCAGCAGTCCCCGCGGGAACTACAATGAGCAGTTCTTC. The V call is TRBV6-5, the J call TRBJ2-1; maybe TRBD2 (6 bases). V lost 5 bases, J lost 3 bases, and 11 bases lay in between. The CDR3 loop spans 14 amino acids. CDR1 is MNHEY and CDR2 is SVGAGI in the germline V gene.

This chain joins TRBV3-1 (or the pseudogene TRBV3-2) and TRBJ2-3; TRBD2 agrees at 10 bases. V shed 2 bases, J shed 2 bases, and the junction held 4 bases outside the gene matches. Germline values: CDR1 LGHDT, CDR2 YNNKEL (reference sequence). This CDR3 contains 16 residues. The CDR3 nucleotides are TGTGCCAGCAGCCAAATAGCGGGAGGACTCACAGATACGCAGTATTTT. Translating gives CASSQIAGGLTDTQYF.

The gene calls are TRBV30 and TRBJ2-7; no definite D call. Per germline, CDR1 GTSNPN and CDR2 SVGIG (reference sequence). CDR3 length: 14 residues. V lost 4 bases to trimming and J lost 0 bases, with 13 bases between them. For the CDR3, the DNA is TGTGCCTGGACCGGCCGAAGGGCCTCCTACGAGCAGTACTTC. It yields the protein CAWTGRRASYEQYF. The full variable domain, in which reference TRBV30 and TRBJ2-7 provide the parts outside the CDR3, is SQTIHQWPATLVQPVGSPLSLECTVEGTSNPNLYWYRQAAGRGLQLLFYSVGIGQISSEVPQNLSASRPQDRQFILSSKKLLLSDSGFYLCAWTGRRASYEQYFGPGTRLTVT.

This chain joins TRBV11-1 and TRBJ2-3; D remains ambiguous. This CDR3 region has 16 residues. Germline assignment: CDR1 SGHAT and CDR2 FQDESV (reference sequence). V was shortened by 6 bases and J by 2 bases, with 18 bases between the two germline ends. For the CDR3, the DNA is TGTGCCAGCAGTTCAATCGCGCAGCCTGTCACAGATACGCAGTATTTT. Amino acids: CASSSIAQPVTDTQYF.

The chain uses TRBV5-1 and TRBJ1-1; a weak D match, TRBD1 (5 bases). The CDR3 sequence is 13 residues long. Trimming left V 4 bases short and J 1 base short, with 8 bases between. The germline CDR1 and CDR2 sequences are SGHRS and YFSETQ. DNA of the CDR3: TGCGCCAGCAGCGTGCAGGGGAACACTGAAGCTTTCTTT. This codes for CASSVQGNTEAFF. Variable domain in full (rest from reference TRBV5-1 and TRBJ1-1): KAGVTQTPRYLIKTRGQQVTLSCSPISGHRSVSWYQQTPGQGLQFLFEYFSETQRNKGNFPGRFSGRQFSNSRSEMNVSTLELGDSALYLCASSVQGNTEAFFGQGTRLTVV.

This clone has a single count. CDR3 coding DNA: TGTGCCAGCACCCATAAAATCGGGATCAGCACAGATACGCAGTATTTT. As protein: CASTHKIGISTDTQYF. The chain uses TRBV5-4 and TRBJ2-3; D possibly corresponds to TRBD2 (5 bases). V was clipped by 6 bases and J by 0 bases, with 17 bases between them. The germline CDR1 and CDR2 sequences are SGHNT and YYREEE (reference sequence). The CDR3 is 16 residues long.

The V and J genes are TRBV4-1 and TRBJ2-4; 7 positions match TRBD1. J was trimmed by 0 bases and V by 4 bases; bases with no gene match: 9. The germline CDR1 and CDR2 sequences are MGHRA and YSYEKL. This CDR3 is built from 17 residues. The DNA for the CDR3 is TGCGCCAGCAGCCCCTTAGACAGGGTGATAGCCAAAAACATTCAGTACTTC. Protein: CASSPLDRVIAKNIQYF.

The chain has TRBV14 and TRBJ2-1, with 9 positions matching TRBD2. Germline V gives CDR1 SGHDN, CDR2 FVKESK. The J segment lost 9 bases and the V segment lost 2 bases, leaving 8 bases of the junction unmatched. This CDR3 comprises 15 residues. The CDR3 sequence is CASSQRVAGAGEQFF. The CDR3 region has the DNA TGTGCCAGCAGCCAAAGGGTAGCGGGAGCAGGTGAGCAGTTCTTC.

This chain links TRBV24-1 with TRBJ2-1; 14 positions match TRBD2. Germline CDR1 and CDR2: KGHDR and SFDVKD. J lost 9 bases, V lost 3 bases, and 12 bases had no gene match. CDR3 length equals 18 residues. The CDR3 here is CATSDLSPGTSGRSEQFF. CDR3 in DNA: TGTGCCACCAGTGATCTTTCCCCCGGGACTAGCGGGAGAAGTGAGCAGTTCTTC.

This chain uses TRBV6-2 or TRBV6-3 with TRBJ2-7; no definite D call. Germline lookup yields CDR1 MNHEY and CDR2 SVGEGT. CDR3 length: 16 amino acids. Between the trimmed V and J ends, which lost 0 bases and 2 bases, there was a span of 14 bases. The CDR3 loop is CASSYSKFTTAYEQYF. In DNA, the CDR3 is TGTGCCAGCAGTTACTCGAAGTTCACCACGGCCTACGAGCAGTACTTC.

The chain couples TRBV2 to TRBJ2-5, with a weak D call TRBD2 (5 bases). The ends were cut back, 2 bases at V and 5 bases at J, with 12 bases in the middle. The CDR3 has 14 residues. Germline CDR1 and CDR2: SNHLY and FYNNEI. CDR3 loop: CASSETPGGETQYF. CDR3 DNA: TGTGCCAGCAGTGAAACCCCGGGCGGGGAGACCCAGTACTTC.

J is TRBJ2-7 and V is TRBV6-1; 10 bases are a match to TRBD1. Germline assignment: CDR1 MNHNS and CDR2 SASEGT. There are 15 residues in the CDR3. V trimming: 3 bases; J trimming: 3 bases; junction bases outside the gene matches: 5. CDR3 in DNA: TGTGCCAGCAGTGAGTTCGGACAGGGGGACTACGAGCAGTACTTC. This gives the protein CASSEFGQGDYEQYF.

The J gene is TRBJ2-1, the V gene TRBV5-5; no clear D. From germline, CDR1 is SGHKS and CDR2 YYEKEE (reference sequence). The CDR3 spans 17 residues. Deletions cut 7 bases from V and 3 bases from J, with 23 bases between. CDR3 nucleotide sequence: TGTGCCAGCCCCGGGCCCCGCATTAGCCAGATCTACAATGAGCAGTTCTTC. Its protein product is CASPGPRISQIYNEQFF. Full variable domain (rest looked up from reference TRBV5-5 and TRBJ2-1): DAGVTQSPTHLIKTRGQQVTLRCSPISGHKSVSWYQQVLGQGPQFIFQYYEKEERGRGNFPDRFSARQFPNYSSELNVNALLLGDSALYLCASPGPRISQIYNEQFFGPGTRLTVL.

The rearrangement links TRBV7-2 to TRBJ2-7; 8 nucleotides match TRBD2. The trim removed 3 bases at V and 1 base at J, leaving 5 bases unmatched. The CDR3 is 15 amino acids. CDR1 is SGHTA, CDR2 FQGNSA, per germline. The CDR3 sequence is CASSFTGGASYEQYF. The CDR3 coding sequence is TGTGCCAGCAGCTTCACGGGGGGGGCATCCTACGAGCAGTACTTC.

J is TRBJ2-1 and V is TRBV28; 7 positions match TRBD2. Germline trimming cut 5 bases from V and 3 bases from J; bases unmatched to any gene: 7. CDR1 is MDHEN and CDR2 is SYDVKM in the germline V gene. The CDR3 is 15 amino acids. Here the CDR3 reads CASSPLAAYYNEQFF. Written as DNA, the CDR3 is TGTGCCAGCAGTCCCCTAGCGGCCTACTACAATGAGCAGTTCTTC.

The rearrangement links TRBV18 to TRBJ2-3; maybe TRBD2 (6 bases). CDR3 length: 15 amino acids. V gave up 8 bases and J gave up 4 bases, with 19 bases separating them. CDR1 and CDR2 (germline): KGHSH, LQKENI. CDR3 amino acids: CASTTSAGLSDTQYF. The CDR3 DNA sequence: TGTGCCAGCACGACTAGTGCGGGACTGTCAGATACGCAGTATTTT.

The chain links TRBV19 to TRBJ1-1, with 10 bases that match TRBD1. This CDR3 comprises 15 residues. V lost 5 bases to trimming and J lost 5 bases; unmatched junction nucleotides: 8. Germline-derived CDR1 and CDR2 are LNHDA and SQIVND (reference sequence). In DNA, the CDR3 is TGTGCCAGTAGTTCCCTTGGACAGGGGGGTACTGAAGCTTTCTTT. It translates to CASSSLGQGGTEAFF.

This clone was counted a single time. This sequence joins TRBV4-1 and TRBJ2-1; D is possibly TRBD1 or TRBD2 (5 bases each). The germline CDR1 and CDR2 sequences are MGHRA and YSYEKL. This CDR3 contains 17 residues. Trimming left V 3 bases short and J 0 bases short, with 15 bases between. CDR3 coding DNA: TGCGCCAGCAGCCACCCGCTGGGGACCCCCTCCTACAATGAGCAGTTCTTC. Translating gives CASSHPLGTPSYNEQFF.

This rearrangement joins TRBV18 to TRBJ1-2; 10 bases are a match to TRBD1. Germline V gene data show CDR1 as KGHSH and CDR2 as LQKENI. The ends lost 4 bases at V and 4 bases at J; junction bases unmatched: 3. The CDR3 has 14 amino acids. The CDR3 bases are TGTGCCAGCTCACTGGGACAGGGGAGCTATGGCTACACCTTC. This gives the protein CASSLGQGSYGYTF.

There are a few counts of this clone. This CDR3 reads CASSFLLRLAERYEQYF. CDR3 DNA: TGTGCCAGCAGTTTTTTACTCCGGCTAGCGGAGCGGTACGAGCAGTACTTC. This chain connects TRBV27 to TRBJ2-7, with 7 bases aligning to TRBD2. The V gene's germline CDR1 is MNHEY and CDR2 SMNVEV (reference sequence). V lost 3 bases to trimming and J lost 4 bases; unmatched junction nucleotides: 15. The CDR3 sequence is 17 residues long.

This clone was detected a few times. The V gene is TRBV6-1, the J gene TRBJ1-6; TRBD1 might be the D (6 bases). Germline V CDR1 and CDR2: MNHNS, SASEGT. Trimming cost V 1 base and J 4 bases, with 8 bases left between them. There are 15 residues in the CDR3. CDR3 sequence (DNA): TGTGCCAGCAGTGAAGAAGGGGGTTATAATTCACCCCTCCACTTT. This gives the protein CASSEEGGYNSPLHF.

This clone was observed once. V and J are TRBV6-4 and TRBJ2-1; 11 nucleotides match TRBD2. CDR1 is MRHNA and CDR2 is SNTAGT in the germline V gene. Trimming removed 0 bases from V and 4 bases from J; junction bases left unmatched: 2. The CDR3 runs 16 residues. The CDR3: CASSDSRLAGYNEQFF. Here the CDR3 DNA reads TGTGCCAGCAGTGACTCGAGACTAGCGGGATACAATGAGCAGTTCTTC.

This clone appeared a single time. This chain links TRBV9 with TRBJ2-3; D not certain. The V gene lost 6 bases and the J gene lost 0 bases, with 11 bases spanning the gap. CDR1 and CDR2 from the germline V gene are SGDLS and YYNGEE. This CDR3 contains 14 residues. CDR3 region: CASMPGISTDTQYF. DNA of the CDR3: TGTGCCAGCATGCCTGGCATAAGCACAGATACGCAGTATTTT.

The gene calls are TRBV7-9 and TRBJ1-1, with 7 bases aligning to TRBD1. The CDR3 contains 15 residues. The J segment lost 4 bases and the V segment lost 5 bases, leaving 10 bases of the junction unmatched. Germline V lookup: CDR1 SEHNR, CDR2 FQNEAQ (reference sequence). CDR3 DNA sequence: TGTGCCAGCAGCCCTGGGACAGCTCTCGGCACTGAAGCTTTCTTT. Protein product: CASSPGTALGTEAFF.

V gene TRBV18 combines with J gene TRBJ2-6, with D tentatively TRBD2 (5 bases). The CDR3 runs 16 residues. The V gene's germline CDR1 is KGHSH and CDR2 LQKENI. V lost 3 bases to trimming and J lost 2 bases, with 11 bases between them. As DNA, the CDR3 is TGTGCCAGCTCACCCTCAGTCGGGACTGGGGCCAACGTCCTGACTTTC. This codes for CASSPSVGTGANVLTF. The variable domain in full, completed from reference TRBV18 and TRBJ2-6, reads NAGVMQNPRHLVRRRGQEARLRCSPMKGHSHVYWYRQLPEEGLKFMVYLQKENIIDESGMPKERFSAEFPKEGPSILRIQQVVRGDSAAYFCASSPSVGTGANVLTFGAGSRLTVL.

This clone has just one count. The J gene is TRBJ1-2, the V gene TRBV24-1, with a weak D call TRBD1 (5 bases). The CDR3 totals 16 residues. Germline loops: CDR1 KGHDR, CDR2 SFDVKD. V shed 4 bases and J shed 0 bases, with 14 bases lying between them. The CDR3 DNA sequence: TGTGCCACCAGTGACAGCAGGGTCATAGCTAACTATGGCTACACCTTC. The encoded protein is CATSDSRVIANYGYTF.